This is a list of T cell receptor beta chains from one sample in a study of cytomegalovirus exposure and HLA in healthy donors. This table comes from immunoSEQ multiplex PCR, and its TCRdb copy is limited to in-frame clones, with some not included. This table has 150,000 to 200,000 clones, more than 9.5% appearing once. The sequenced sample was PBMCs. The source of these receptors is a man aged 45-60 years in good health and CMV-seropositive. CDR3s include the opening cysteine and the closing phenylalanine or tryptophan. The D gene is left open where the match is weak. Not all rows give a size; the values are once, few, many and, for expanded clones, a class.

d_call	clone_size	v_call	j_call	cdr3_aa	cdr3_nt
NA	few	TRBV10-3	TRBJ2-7	CASHGGLGLYEQYF	TGTGCCTCGCACGGAGGCCTTGGGTTGTACGAGCAGTACTTC
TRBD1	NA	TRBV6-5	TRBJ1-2	CASRDRGLANYGYTF	TGTGCCAGTCGGGACAGGGGGCTGGCTAACTATGGCTACACCTTC
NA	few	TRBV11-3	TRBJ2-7	CASSLSDSYEQYF	TGTGCCAGCAGCTTATCTGACAGCTACGAGCAGTACTTC
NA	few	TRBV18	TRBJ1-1	CASSPLQGDTEAFF	TGTGCCAGCTCACCATTACAGGGTGACACTGAAGCTTTCTTT
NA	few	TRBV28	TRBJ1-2	CASSPGQYGYTF	TGTGCCAGCAGTCCTGGACAGTATGGCTACACCTTC
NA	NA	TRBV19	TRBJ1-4	CASSSQGPWEKLFF	TGTGCCAGTAGTTCTCAGGGGCCGTGGGAAAAACTGTTTTTT
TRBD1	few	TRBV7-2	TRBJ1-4	CASSLRQGNEKLFF	TGTGCCAGCAGCCTTAGACAGGGGAATGAAAAACTGTTTTTT
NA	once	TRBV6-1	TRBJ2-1	CASSLLSVLDNEQFF	TGTGCCAGCAGCCTTCTTAGTGTATTAGACAATGAGCAGTTCTTC
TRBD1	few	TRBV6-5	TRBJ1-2	CASSVQTGHAGYTF	TGTGCCAGCAGTGTCCAGACAGGGCATGCTGGCTACACCTTC
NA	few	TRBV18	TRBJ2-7	CASSPPGSYEQYF	TGTGCCAGCTCACCTCCGGGCTCCTACGAGCAGTACTTC
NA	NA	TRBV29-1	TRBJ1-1	CSVEVGRVNTEAFF	TGCAGCGTTGAAGTGGGCAGGGTGAACACTGAAGCTTTCTTT
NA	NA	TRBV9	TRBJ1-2	CASSVDLTNSGGYTF	TGTGCCAGCAGCGTAGACCTGACTAACTCTGGAGGCTACACCTTC
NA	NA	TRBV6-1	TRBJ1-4	CASSDPVIGGVNEKLFF	TGTGCCAGCAGTGACCCCGTGATAGGAGGGGTTAATGAAAAACTGTTTTTT
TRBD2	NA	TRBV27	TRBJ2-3	CASSPILSGGPTDTQYF	TGTGCCAGCAGCCCGATCCTGAGCGGGGGGCCCACAGATACGCAGTATTTT
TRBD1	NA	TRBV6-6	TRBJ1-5	CASTPRTGSTNQPQHF	TGTGCCAGCACTCCTAGGACAGGAAGTACCAATCAGCCCCAGCATTTT
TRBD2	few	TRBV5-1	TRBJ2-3	CASSPGLAGGMGDTQYF	TGCGCCAGCAGCCCCGGACTAGCGGGGGGCATGGGGGATACGCAGTATTTT
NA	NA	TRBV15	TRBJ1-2	CATSRDHGRGRGYGYTF	TGTGCCACCAGCAGAGATCATGGCAGGGGACGAGGCTATGGCTACACCTTC
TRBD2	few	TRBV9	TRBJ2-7	CASSLGTSGGAISYEQYF	TGTGCCAGCAGCTTAGGGACTAGCGGGGGGGCGATTAGCTACGAGCAGTACTTC
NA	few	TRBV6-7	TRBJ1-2	CASSYTGPRTGYTF	TGTGCCAGCAGTTATACAGGGCCGCGAACTGGCTACACCTTC
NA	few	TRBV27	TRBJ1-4	CASSLGLGQTNEKLFF	TGTGCCAGCAGTTTAGGGTTGGGGCAGACAAATGAAAAACTGTTTTTT
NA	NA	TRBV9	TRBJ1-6	CASSVAPPAPLHF	TGTGCCAGCAGCGTAGCCCCCCCGGCACCCCTCCACTTT
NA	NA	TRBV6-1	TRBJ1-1	CASSSTGRMNTEAFF	TGTGCCAGCAGTTCAACAGGGCGCATGAACACTGAAGCTTTCTTT
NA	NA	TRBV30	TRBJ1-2	CAWNYYGYTF	TGTGCCTGGAACTACTATGGCTACACCTTC
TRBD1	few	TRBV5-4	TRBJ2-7	CASSPGQNYEQYF	TGTGCCAGCAGCCCGGGACAGAACTACGAGCAGTACTTC
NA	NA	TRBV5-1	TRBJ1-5	CASSPEGDQPQHF	TGCGCCAGCAGCCCCGAGGGAGATCAGCCCCAGCATTTT
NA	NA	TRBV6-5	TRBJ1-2	CASSTNGGREYGYTF	TGTGCCAGCAGTACCAACGGGGGGCGCGAGTATGGCTACACCTTC
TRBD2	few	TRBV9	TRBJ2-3	CASGASGGRTDTQYF	TGTGCCAGTGGGGCTAGCGGGGGACGCACAGATACGCAGTATTTT
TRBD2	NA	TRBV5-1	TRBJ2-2	CASSSKSGTGGPGELFF	TGCGCCAGCAGCTCCAAAAGCGGGACTGGGGGTCCCGGGGAGCTGTTTTTT
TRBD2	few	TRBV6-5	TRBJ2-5	CASSYRGGRETQYF	TGTGCCAGCAGTTACCGCGGGGGGAGAGAGACCCAGTACTTC
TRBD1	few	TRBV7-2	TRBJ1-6	CASSLDRGHSPLHF	TGTGCCAGCAGCTTAGACAGGGGCCATTCACCCCTCCACTTT
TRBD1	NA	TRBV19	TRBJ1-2	CASSPGTGYGYTF	TGTGCCAGTAGTCCAGGGACAGGCTATGGCTACACCTTC
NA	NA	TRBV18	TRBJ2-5	CASSPRDGETQYF	TGTGCCAGCTCACCACGTGACGGGGAGACCCAGTACTTC
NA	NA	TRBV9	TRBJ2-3	CASSGHGDRDTQYF	TGTGCCAGCAGCGGCCATGGAGACCGGGATACGCAGTATTTT
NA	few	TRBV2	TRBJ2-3	CASGGGRSTDTQYF	TGTGCCAGCGGAGGGGGCCGCAGCACAGATACGCAGTATTTT
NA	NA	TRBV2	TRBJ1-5	CASSVQAGGNQPQHF	TGTGCCAGCAGTGTTCAGGCAGGGGGCAATCAGCCCCAGCATTTT
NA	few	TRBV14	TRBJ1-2	CASSRTGQYYGYTF	TGTGCCAGCAGCCGAACGGGACAATACTATGGCTACACCTTC
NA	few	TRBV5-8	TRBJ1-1	CASSRLILNTEAFF	TGTGCCAGCAGCCGACTGATTTTGAACACTGAAGCTTTCTTT
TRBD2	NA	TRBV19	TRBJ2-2	CASSIRRLALLGTGELFF	TGTGCCAGTAGTATAAGGAGACTAGCGTTGTTGGGCACCGGGGAGCTGTTTTTT
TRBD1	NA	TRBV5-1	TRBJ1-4	CASSTTTGGRGKLFF	TGCGCCAGCAGCACGACGACAGGGGGCCGAGGAAAACTGTTTTTT
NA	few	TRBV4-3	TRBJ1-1	CASSQDAGMNTEAFF	TGCGCCAGCAGCCAAGATGCAGGGATGAACACTGAAGCTTTCTTT
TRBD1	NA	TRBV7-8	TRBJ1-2	CASSLARGQGAGYGYTF	TGTGCCAGCAGCTTAGCCCGGGGACAGGGGGCCGGCTATGGCTACACCTTC
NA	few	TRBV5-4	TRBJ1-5	CASSLDSGSNQPQHF	TGTGCCAGCAGCTTGGACAGTGGAAGCAATCAGCCCCAGCATTTT
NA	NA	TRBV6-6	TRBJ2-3	CASMGGADTQYF	TGTGCCAGTATGGGGGGAGCCGATACGCAGTATTTT
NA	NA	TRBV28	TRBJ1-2	CASSFSGQGGGETF	TGTGCCAGCAGTTTTTCGGGGCAGGGAGGAGGTGAAACCTTC
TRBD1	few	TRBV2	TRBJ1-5	CASKTGGNLGNQPQHF	TGTGCCAGCAAGACAGGGGGCAATTTAGGCAATCAGCCCCAGCATTTT
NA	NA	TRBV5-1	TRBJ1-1	CASSLERNTEAFF	TGCGCCAGCAGCTTGGAGCGGAACACTGAAGCTTTCTTT
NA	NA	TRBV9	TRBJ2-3	CASNTGEGTDTQYF	TGTGCCAGCAACACAGGGGAGGGCACAGATACGCAGTATTTT
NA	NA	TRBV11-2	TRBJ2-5	CASSPTRGVETQYF	TGTGCCAGCAGCCCAACTCGTGGAGTGGAGACCCAGTACTTC
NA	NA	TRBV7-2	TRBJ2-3	CASSLVRSVRSAADTQYF	TGTGCCAGCAGCTTAGTTAGGTCTGTCCGATCCGCGGCAGATACGCAGTATTTT
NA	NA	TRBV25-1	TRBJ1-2	CASSDRAREGYTF	TGTGCCAGCAGTGACAGGGCCAGAGAAGGCTACACCTTC
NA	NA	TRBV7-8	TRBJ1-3	CASSFASSGNTIYF	TGTGCCAGCAGCTTCGCGAGCTCTGGAAACACCATATATTTT
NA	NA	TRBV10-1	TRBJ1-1	CASSRTLGRDTEAFF	TGCGCCAGCAGCCGGACCCTCGGGCGGGACACTGAAGCTTTCTTT
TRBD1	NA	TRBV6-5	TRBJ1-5	CATRTGVDQPQHF	TGTGCGACCCGGACAGGGGTGGATCAGCCCCAGCATTTT